This T cell receptor beta chain came from a study of CD8+ T cells in alopecia areata. This clone was detected only a few times. Its specificity is not known. This CDR3 is built from 11 residues. Germline CDR1 reads SGHDT; CDR2 reads YYEEEE. Between the trimmed V and J ends, which lost 0 bases and 14 bases, there was a span of 9 bases. In each case, RNA was isolated and then reverse transcribed into cDNA as the sequencing template. Sequenced by immunoSEQ multiplex PCR; TCRdb stores in-frame clones only, minus some. The sample has over 150,000 clones, around half seen once. Points from the study as a whole: In blood and scalp, many expanded lesional clones persisted during tofacitinib.

Treatment given: oral pan-JAK inhibitor, 5-10 mg twice daily. The chain carries TRBV5-6 and TRBJ2-1, with D possibly matching TRBD2 (6 bases). This receptor was obtained from a human donor with alopecia areata. Specimen: CD8+ T cells sorted from blood, collected at week 24, from a patient treated with tofacitinib. CDR3 DNA sequence: TGTGCCAGCAGCTTGGGGTCGGGGGAGTTCTTC. As protein: CASSLGSGEFF.